This T cell receptor (beta chain) was identified during a study of blood T cells in healthy people across ages. The study's findings and limits: Among T cells, TCR beta diversity per million cells dropped roughly linearly as age rose. PBMCs that were unsorted prevented a conclusive naive versus antigen-experienced comparison. Naive CD4+ cell counts and diversity both ran higher in long-lived than in aged donors.

Using a J-beta primer mix together with a sample-barcoded 5' primer, a second PCR was run for about 7 to 12 cycles. TCRdb processed the 5' RACE reads anew with MiXCR; each CDR3 protein has one entry. The table has 650,000 to 700,000 distinct CDR3 sequences, 45% to 60% seen once; the top ten hold approximately 12%. Concerning this clonotype: Its antigen is unidentified.

Trimming shortened V by 4 bases and J by 1 base, and 13 bases separated the two germline ends. The CDR3 spans 15 residues. The germline V gene encodes CDR1 SEHNR and CDR2 FQNEAQ (reference sequence). This receptor was obtained from a woman of 80 years or more in good health. The sequenced sample consisted of blood. The gene calls are TRBV7-9 and TRBJ1-2; possibly TRBD1 for D (6 bases). The chain's CDR3 is CASSSGGQYNYGYTF. The CDR3 DNA is TGTGCCAGCAGCTCCGGCGGACAGTATAACTATGGCTACACCTTC.